This T cell receptor (beta chain) was sequenced in a study of blood T cell repertoires in COVID-19. TCRdb keeps only in-frame clones here, not all; method: immunoSEQ multiplex PCR. The sample lists roughly 150,000 clones, 75% to 90% occurring once. Germline lookup yields CDR1 LNHDA and CDR2 SQIVND (reference sequence). The CDR3 is 16 residues long. The V segment lost 4 bases and the J segment 1 base; nucleotides outside the gene matches: 7. The TCR originated in an elderly woman with acute or convalescent COVID-19. The V and J genes are TRBV19 and TRBJ1-5; TRBD1 agrees at 7 bases. The specimen sequenced was peripheral blood. CDR3 in DNA: TGTGCCAGTAGTAACCGACAGGGTTGGAGCAATCAGCCCCAGCATTTT. It codes for CASSNRQGWSNQPQHF.